This note documents a single T cell receptor (beta chain) sequence. What it recognizes is unknown. Sequenced by immunoSEQ multiplex PCR; TCRdb stores in-frame clones only, minus some. There are more than 15,000 clones in the sample; approximately 85% occur only once, and over 2.5% lies in the top ten. This sample stems from a study of lymphopenia after photon versus proton radiotherapy. Findings and limits, study-wide: A bigger post-nadir fall in TCR diversity correlated inversely with survival time in deceased patients. Relative stability marked proton patients; photon patients lost diversity and naive cells. Oligoclonal CD8+ Temra expansion after nadir drove photon patients' diversity drop.

Trimming removed 5 bases at V and 5 bases at J, with 9 bases between. Germline loops: CDR1 LNHDA, CDR2 SQIVND (reference sequence). This CDR3 contains 12 residues. The chain combines TRBV19 with TRBJ2-5; perhaps TRBD2 as D (5 bases). Sequenced here: peripheral blood, sampled from a patient treated with photon-based radiotherapy. The sequence came from a woman aged 45-60 years with pancreatic cancer. CDR3 amino acids: CASSPGGETQYF. The CDR3 DNA follows: TGTGCCAGTAGTCCGGGCGGGGAGACCCAGTACTTC.